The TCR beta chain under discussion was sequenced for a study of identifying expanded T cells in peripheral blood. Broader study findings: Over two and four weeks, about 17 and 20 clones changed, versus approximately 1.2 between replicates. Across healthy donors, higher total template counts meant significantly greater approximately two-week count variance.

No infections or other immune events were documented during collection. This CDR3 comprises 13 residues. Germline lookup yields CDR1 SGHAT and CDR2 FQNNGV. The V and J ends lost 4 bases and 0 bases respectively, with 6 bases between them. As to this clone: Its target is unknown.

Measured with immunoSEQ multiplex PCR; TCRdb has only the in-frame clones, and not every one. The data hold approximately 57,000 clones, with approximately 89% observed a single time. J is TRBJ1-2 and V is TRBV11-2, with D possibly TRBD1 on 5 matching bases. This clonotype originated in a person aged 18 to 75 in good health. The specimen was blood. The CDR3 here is CASSSTANYGYTF. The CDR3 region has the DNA TGTGCCAGCAGCTCGACAGCTAACTATGGCTACACCTTC. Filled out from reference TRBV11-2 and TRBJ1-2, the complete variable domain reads EAGVAQSPRYKIIEKRQSVAFWCNPISGHATLYWYQQILGQGPKLLIQFQNNGVVDDSQLPKDRFSAERLKGVDSTLKIQPAKLEDSAVYLCASSSTANYGYTFGSGTRLTVV.